The 16 T cell receptor beta chains given below trace back to one sample, sequenced in a study of blood T cell repertoires in COVID-19 (dated by TCRdb to about 2020). Libraries were made using the immunoSEQ multiplex PCR assay. TCRdb stores this immuneACCESS table with in-frame sequences only. Part of the clones is absent; in the studies checked, under half of the shortfall reflects unresolved V genes, and no reason is known for the rest. Here the sample has about 290,000 clones; about nine tenths occur a single time. The ten largest clonotypes hold 2.5% to 3% of the sample. Input material: peripheral blood. The source is a woman in her 30s with active or convalescent COVID-19.

This clone was detected a few times. The V gene is TRBV30, the J gene TRBJ1-2, with 7 positions matching TRBD1. The V and J ends lost 3 bases and 13 bases, in that order; junction bases with no gene match: 14. Germline lookup yields CDR1 GTSNPN and CDR2 SVGIG (reference sequence). CDR3 length equals 13 residues. The CDR3: CAWRNRDRGESTF. In nucleotides, the CDR3 is TGTGCCTGGAGAAACCGGGACAGAGGGGAGTCCACCTTC.

The V and J genes are TRBV7-2 and TRBJ2-2; 10 nucleotides line up with TRBD2. The CDR3 is made up of 16 amino acids. Trimming at V came to 2 bases and at J to 5 bases, leaving 5 bases not matched to a gene. The germline V gene has CDR1 SGHTA and CDR2 FQGNSA. The CDR3 sequence is CASSLSSGGGTGELFF. CDR3 coding DNA: TGTGCCAGCAGCTTATCTAGCGGGGGAGGGACCGGGGAGCTGTTTTTT.

V is TRBV10-1 and J is TRBJ2-5; D possibly corresponds to TRBD1 (6 bases). CDR1 and CDR2 (germline): WNHNN, SYGVQD (reference sequence). The germline V and J ends were trimmed by 3 bases and 4 bases, with 15 bases remaining between them. The CDR3 is 15 residues long. The CDR3 sequence: CASSEGTARGETQYF. CDR3 DNA: TGCGCCAGCAGTGAAGGGACCGCCAGGGGAGAGACCCAGTACTTC.

V usage is TRBV7-2 and J usage is TRBJ2-3, with D perhaps matching TRBD1 (5 bases). This CDR3 region has 14 residues. V was clipped by 6 bases and J by 6 bases, with 16 bases between them. Germline lookup yields CDR1 SGHTA and CDR2 FQGNSA. CDR3 amino acids: CASSPRYAGDTQYF. The CDR3 DNA sequence: TGTGCCAGCAGTCCAAGATACGCAGGGGATACGCAGTATTTT.

This clone was counted only a few times. The chain joins TRBV19 to TRBJ2-6; 7 bases align to TRBD2. This CDR3 contains 18 residues. Germline V gene lookup returns CDR1 LNHDA and CDR2 SQIVND (reference sequence). V lost 5 bases and J lost 1; bases outside the gene matches: 11. The CDR3 sequence: CASSDWGGGRSGANVLTF. The CDR3 bases are TGTGCCAGTAGTGATTGGGGCGGGGGAAGATCTGGGGCCAACGTCCTGACTTTC.

The chain joins TRBV24-1 to TRBJ2-5; maybe TRBD2 (6 bases). V lost 8 bases to trimming and J lost 7 bases, with 13 bases between them. From germline, CDR1 is KGHDR and CDR2 SFDVKD. This CDR3 comprises 12 residues. CDR3 DNA: TGTGCCACCATTAAGGAGGGAAGGACCCAGTACTTC. Translated, it gives CATIKEGRTQYF.

The rearrangement links TRBV7-2 to TRBJ2-7; 8 nucleotides agree with TRBD2. CDR3 length: 15 amino acids. The junction had 8 bases not matched to a gene; V was cut back by 2 bases and J by 5 bases. The germline V gene encodes CDR1 SGHTA and CDR2 FQGNSA. In nucleotides, the CDR3 is TGTGCCAGCAGCTTAAGGTACGGGGGGGAACACGAGCAGTACTTC. Protein: CASSLRYGGEHEQYF.

J is TRBJ1-1 and V is TRBV25-1, with a weak D call TRBD1 (6 bases). V dropped 8 bases and J dropped 1 base, with 11 bases sitting between them. The CDR3 spans 13 residues. The germline V gene encodes CDR1 MGHDK and CDR2 SYGVNS. The CDR3 coding sequence is TGTGCCAGCTCTTCGACAGGGAACACTGAAGCTTTCTTT. Translating gives CASSSTGNTEAFF.

This chain links TRBV7-9 with TRBJ2-1, with TRBD2 matching over 15 bases. V lost 1 base to trimming and J lost 2 bases; unmatched junction nucleotides: 6. Per the germline V gene, CDR1 is SEHNR and CDR2 is FQNEAQ (reference sequence). The CDR3 contains 19 residues. CDR3 nucleotides: TGTGCCAGCAGCTTAGACCGGGGACTAGCGGGGGGCGCCTACAATGAGCAGTTCTTC. Its protein product is CASSLDRGLAGGAYNEQFF.

V usage is TRBV6-5 and J usage is TRBJ1-5; D might be TRBD1 (6 bases). From germline, CDR1 is MNHEY and CDR2 SVGAGI. CDR3 length equals 15 residues. V was trimmed by 6 bases and J by 7 bases, leaving 19 bases between them. In DNA, the CDR3 is TGTGCCAGCAGCCGCGTACAGGGCATGGGGCAGCCCCAGCATTTT. Its translation is CASSRVQGMGQPQHF.

The rearrangement joins TRBV7-2 to TRBJ2-1; 10 bases line up with TRBD2. CDR1 SGHTA and CDR2 FQGNSA come from the germline V gene. This CDR3 comprises 15 residues. After removal of 3 bases from V and 6 bases from J, the junction contained 5 bases not matched to a gene. CDR3 in DNA: TGTGCCAGCAGCTTTACTAGCGGGAACGGCAATGAGCAGTTCTTC. Translated: CASSFTSGNGNEQFF.

This clone was observed a handful of times. The chain uses TRBV6-5 and TRBJ1-2, with unresolved D. Deletions cut 5 bases from V and 0 bases from J, with 10 bases between. The CDR3 sequence is 14 residues long. Germline values: CDR1 MNHEY, CDR2 SVGAGI. CDR3 in DNA: TGTGCCAGCAGTCCTAAGCCAACTAACTATGGCTACACCTTC. Its translation: CASSPKPTNYGYTF.

The chain links TRBV9 to TRBJ2-5; a possible D gene is TRBD2 (5 bases). V gave up 0 bases and J gave up 3 bases, with 9 bases separating them. The germline CDR1 and CDR2 sequences are SGDLS and YYNGEE. The CDR3 extends over 14 amino acids. CDR3 loop: CASSVGPGKETQYF. The CDR3 DNA follows: TGTGCCAGCAGCGTAGGTCCCGGGAAAGAGACCCAGTACTTC.

This sequence joins TRBV25-1 and TRBJ2-4, with a weak D call TRBD2 (5 bases). Trimming cost V 3 bases and J 1 base, with 7 bases left between them. The CDR3 loop spans 14 amino acids. The V gene's germline CDR1 is MGHDK and CDR2 SYGVNS. CDR3 in DNA: TGTGCCAGCAGTGACCCGGGGGCCAAAAACATTCAGTACTTC. Translation: CASSDPGAKNIQYF.

J is TRBJ1-5 and V is TRBV5-6, with D perhaps TRBD1 (6 bases). CDR1 and CDR2 (germline): SGHDT, YYEEEE. The CDR3 loop spans 16 amino acids. Trimming stripped 1 base from V and 4 bases from J, with 15 bases between. The CDR3 bases are TGTGCCAGCAGCTTGAATACAGGGATGGGGAATCAGCCCCAGCATTTT. It codes for CASSLNTGMGNQPQHF.

CDR3 loop: CASSYGLTTEAFF. The CDR3 region has the DNA TGTGCCAGCAGTTACGGGCTTACGACTGAAGCTTTCTTT. This chain joins TRBV6-2 or TRBV6-3 and TRBJ1-1; D gene uncertain. The germline CDR1 and CDR2 sequences are MNHEY and SVGEGT. CDR3 length: 13 residues. Trimming took 2 bases from V and 5 from J, leaving 9 bases between them.